Below, 20 T cell receptor beta chains from the same sample are listed, as sequenced in a study of CD8+ T cells in alopecia areata. Reverse transcribed after extraction, RNA yielded cDNA as the sequencing template. Assay: immunoSEQ multiplex PCR; the TCRdb copy retains only in-frame clones and omits some. This sample has more than 95,000 clones, with roughly two thirds found just once. The specimen was CD4+ T cells sorted from blood. The origin of the receptors is a human donor in good health.

The rearrangement joins TRBV25-1 to TRBJ1-2; the D is unclear. CDR3 length: 17 amino acids. V shed 5 bases and J shed 7 bases, with 26 bases lying between them. Germline V lookup: CDR1 MGHDK, CDR2 SYGVNS. The CDR3 nucleotides read TGTGCCAGCAGTCCGCCCGGGAAGGGCAAGAGCGGTAGTGGCTACACCTTC. Amino acid sequence: CASSPPGKGKSGSGYTF.

This rearrangement joins TRBV4-2 to TRBJ2-5; D is undetermined. The CDR3 has 14 amino acids. The ends were cut back, 6 bases at V and 2 bases at J, with 13 bases in the middle. Germline V gives CDR1 LGHNA, CDR2 YNFKEQ. The CDR3 DNA reads TGTGCCAGCAGTAAGTCGGCACTACAAGAGACCCAGTACTTC. It codes for CASSKSALQETQYF.

In this sample, this clone turned up once. V is TRBV29-1 and J is TRBJ1-3; possible D gene TRBD1, 5 bases. CDR3 length: 14 amino acids. V was trimmed by 7 bases and J by 3 bases, leaving 16 bases between them. Germline V lookup: CDR1 SQVTM, CDR2 ANQGSEA. The CDR3 here is CSAEPDSGGNTIYF. DNA for the CDR3: TGCAGCGCCGAACCCGACAGTGGTGGAAACACCATATATTTT.

The chain links TRBV29-1 to TRBJ1-2; possibly TRBD1 for D (5 bases). V was trimmed by 6 bases and J by 4 bases, leaving 18 bases between them. Germline V lookup: CDR1 SQVTM, CDR2 ANQGSEA. CDR3 length equals 14 residues. The chain's CDR3 is CSVKRVGQGYGYTF. CDR3 DNA sequence: TGCAGCGTCAAGCGAGTCGGGCAGGGCTATGGCTACACCTTC.

This clone has more than one count but fewer than ten. J is TRBJ1-1 and V is TRBV7-9, with 7 nucleotides matching TRBD1. The junction had 7 bases not matched to a gene; V was cut back by 5 bases and J by 1 base. Germline V gene lookup returns CDR1 SEHNR and CDR2 FQNEAQ (reference sequence). The CDR3 covers 15 residues. CDR3 sequence reads: CASSPPWDRNTEAFF. The CDR3 region has the DNA TGTGCCAGCAGCCCCCCCTGGGACAGGAACACTGAAGCTTTCTTT.

This chain links TRBV6-6 with TRBJ1-5; 7 bases line up with TRBD1. Trimming at V came to 2 bases and at J to 7 bases, leaving 5 bases not matched to a gene. CDR3 length: 14 amino acids. Germline assignment: CDR1 MNHNY and CDR2 SVGAGI (reference sequence). The CDR3 reads CASSYEGAGQPQHF. DNA of the CDR3: TGTGCCAGCAGTTACGAGGGGGCAGGACAGCCCCAGCATTTT.

This clone was seen a single time. The V call is TRBV15, the J call TRBJ1-6; D remains ambiguous. This CDR3 comprises 17 residues. Per the germline V gene, CDR1 is LNHNV and CDR2 is YYDKDF (reference sequence). Deletions cut 0 bases from V and 0 bases from J, with 9 bases between. This chain's CDR3 is CATSRDMGFSYNSPLHF. The CDR3 DNA sequence: TGTGCCACCAGCAGAGATATGGGATTCTCCTATAATTCACCCCTCCACTTT.

To note about this clone: This likely reflects a read error, since a far larger clone is one base away. This CDR3 is also generated by other DNA sequences in the sample. The V and J genes are TRBV19 and TRBJ2-4; D is unclear. The CDR3 runs 14 residues. Germline V lookup: CDR1 LNHDA, CDR2 SQIVND (reference sequence). In DNA form, the CDR3 reads TGTGCCAGCAGTATTGCGGCAGCCAAAAACATTCAGTACTTC. Translation: CASSIAAAKNIQYF.

The chain has TRBV2 and TRBJ2-2; the D is unclear. The CDR3 is 14 residues long. Germline V lookup: CDR1 SNHLY, CDR2 FYNNEI. Trimming took off 6 bases at V and 4 bases at J, with 12 bases between the two ends. The CDR3 coding sequence is TGTGCCAGCAGCACGGACCGGCGCACCGGGGAGCTGTTTTTT. It codes for CASSTDRRTGELFF.

The chain has TRBV5-4 and TRBJ2-1, with 8 bases lining up with TRBD1. This CDR3 has 15 residues. V was pared by 4 bases and J by 9 bases, with 12 bases of the junction left unmatched. Germline CDR1 and CDR2: SGHNT and YYREEE (reference sequence). The chain's CDR3 is CASSTDREMGSEQFF. The CDR3 DNA is TGTGCCAGCAGCACGGACAGGGAGATGGGGTCTGAGCAGTTCTTC.

The chain couples TRBV5-7 to TRBJ2-5; no reliable D call. TRBV5-7 is sorted into the ORF group, with uncertain function. This CDR3 is 17 amino acids long. The V end was cut by 4 bases, the J end by 5 bases, with 24 bases between. CDR3 sequence reads: CASSPPGAITLTETQYF. CDR3 DNA sequence: TGTGCCAGCAGCCCCCCTGGTGCCATTACCCTGACGGAGACCCAGTACTTC.

As concerns this clone: This sample includes further DNA sequences coding for the same CDR3. This chain joins TRBV29-1 and TRBJ2-1; TRBD2 might be the D (6 bases). The CDR3 sequence is 11 residues long. The V end lost 4 bases, the J end lost 7 bases, and 8 bases lay between the germline ends. Germline-derived CDR1 and CDR2 are SQVTM and ANQGSEA. DNA of the CDR3: TGCAGCGTTGTGCGGGGTAATGAGCAGTTCTTC. Translating gives CSVVRGNEQFF.

The chain has TRBV30 and TRBJ2-5; D ambiguous. This CDR3 comprises 12 residues. Germline lookup yields CDR1 GTSNPN and CDR2 SVGIG (reference sequence). Trimming stripped 0 bases from V and 6 bases from J, with 8 bases between. The CDR3 DNA reads TGTGCCTGGAGTGTTGCGTTAAAGACCCAGTACTTC. Translated: CAWSVALKTQYF.

This rearrangement joins TRBV6-5 to TRBJ2-7; 12 nucleotides match TRBD2. V lost 4 bases and J lost 3; bases outside the gene matches: 4. Germline V gene lookup returns CDR1 MNHEY and CDR2 SVGAGI. This CDR3 has 15 residues. The DNA of the CDR3 is TGTGCCAGCAGTTCGGGACTAGCGGGTTTCTACGAGCAGTACTTC. Translated, it gives CASSSGLAGFYEQYF.

This clone was seen once. The rearrangement uses TRBV6-5 and TRBJ1-2; TRBD1 matches 9 bases. After removal of 6 bases from V and 7 bases from J, the junction contained 6 bases not matched to a gene. Germline values: CDR1 MNHEY, CDR2 SVGAGI. The CDR3 length is 13 residues. The CDR3 is CASRGDRAGGYTF. The CDR3 DNA sequence: TGTGCCAGCAGGGGGGACAGGGCAGGTGGCTACACCTTC.

A single count supports this clone. The gene calls are TRBV25-1 and TRBJ2-2; TRBD2 matches 8 bases. CDR1 and CDR2 (germline): MGHDK, SYGVNS. After removal of 7 bases from V and 4 bases from J, the junction contained 8 bases not matched to a gene. The CDR3 spans 15 residues. Here the CDR3 reads CASTARLAGTGELFF. The CDR3 DNA reads as TGTGCCAGCACCGCCCGCCTAGCGGGCACCGGGGAGCTGTTTTTT.

The chain links TRBV5-1 to TRBJ2-5; 9 nucleotides align to TRBD1. CDR3 length: 15 residues. Trimming cost V 0 bases and J 4 bases; bases outside gene matches: 4. Germline V lookup: CDR1 SGHRS, CDR2 YFSETQ. This CDR3 is CASSLGPGQGETQYF. CDR3 sequence (DNA): TGCGCCAGCAGCTTGGGCCCGGGACAGGGAGAGACCCAGTACTTC.

CDR3 in DNA: TGTGCCAGCAGCGCTGCAGGGGCAACCGAGACCCAGTACTTC. This gives the protein CASSAAGATETQYF. The chain employs TRBV9 and TRBJ2-5, with a tentative D call TRBD1 (6 bases). Germline V lookup: CDR1 SGDLS, CDR2 YYNGEE. The CDR3 spans 14 residues. V was pared by 3 bases and J by 5 bases, with 14 bases between. Together with reference TRBV9 and TRBJ2-5, the CDR3 gives the full variable domain: DSGVTQTPKHLITATGQRVTLRCSPRSGDLSVYWYQQSLDQGLQFLIQYYNGEERAKGNILERFSAQQFPDLHSELNLSSLELGDSALYFCASSAAGATETQYFGPGTRLLVL.

The chain uses TRBV25-1 and TRBJ1-1, with 7 bases matching TRBD1. The V gene's germline CDR1 is MGHDK and CDR2 SYGVNS. This CDR3 is 13 amino acids long. V lost 7 bases to trimming and J lost 4 bases; unmatched junction nucleotides: 6. The CDR3 DNA is TGTGCCAGCATCAAAGAGGGGGCCACTGAAGCTTTCTTT. It translates to CASIKEGATEAFF.

The J gene is TRBJ2-1, the V gene TRBV11-2; 12 bases match TRBD1. CDR1 and CDR2 from the germline V gene are SGHAT and FQNNGV. This CDR3 has 15 residues. Unmatched junction bases numbered 7, after V lost 4 bases and J lost 9 bases. This chain's CDR3 is CASSSAGTGGFEQFF. CDR3 in DNA: TGTGCCAGCAGCTCCGCCGGGACAGGGGGCTTTGAGCAGTTCTTC.